This TCR beta chain was profiled in a study of T-cell memory formation after mild COVID-19 (dated by TCRdb to 2020 to 2022). In the study overall: TCR sequence clusters from the two donors were found to be largely donor specific. In a couple of donors, T-cell clones that expanded and contracted after mild COVID-19 were tracked by sequencing TCRalpha and TCRbeta repertoires over time. Two young, previously healthy adult volunteers made up the cohort, one male and one female.

PBMCs were isolated by Ficoll-Paque density gradient centrifugation. General findings and caveats noted by the study authors: Contracting CD4+ clones were found mainly in CM and EM memory subsets, while CD8+ clones were enriched in EMRA. Some responding clones were detected in pre-infection memory, which suggested that pre-existing cross-reactive memory T cells had joined the SARS-CoV-2 response. Only a couple of mild cases were covered by the study, and larger cohorts that include severe cases with pre-infection samples were considered necessary. Clones contracting from day 15 to 85 had balanced CD4/CD8 phenotypes, while a second wave expanding from day 15 to 37 was biased towards CD4+. The second-wave clones that peaked on day 37 were not confirmed to be SARS-CoV-2 specific.

With regard to this clonotype: Which antigen it targets is not known. An end of the junction does not agree with germline; a read error may underlie this.

Sequencing took place on an Illumina NovaSeq 6000. cDNA libraries for TCRalpha and TCRbeta were prepared by 5'RACE using constant-segment primers, with sample barcodes and unique molecular identifiers added. RNA was extracted from every sample with Trizol reagent. Amplification of the libraries took two PCR steps, and the second step added a second sample barcode plus Illumina TruSeq adapters. The libraries were sequenced on an Illumina NovaSeq using 2 x 150 bp paired-end reads. On the study's bioinformatics: Reads were demultiplexed and collapsed into UMI-guided consensus sequences with migec v1.2.7. Using mixcr v2.1.11, UMI consensuses were aligned to TRA and TRB V and J templates and then assembled into clonotypes. A clonotype was counted as expanded or contracted only when both edgeR and NoisET called the clonotype significant, with the noise models trained on biological replicates. edgeR calls used a false discovery rate-adjusted p below 0.01 and a log2 fold-change threshold of 1. As an exploratory analysis of dynamics, max-normalized trajectories of the 1000 most abundant clonotypes were examined with PCA combined with hierarchical clustering. Each responding clone was given a CD4 or CD8 phenotype based on the CD4+ and CD8+ repertoires, which had been sequenced separately. TCRdb handled the public reads itself, with Q25 trimming in fastp and clone calling in MiXCR, and kept productive beta chains. Every CDR3 protein is listed once, alongside the most common genes and DNA of its rows. The authors' filters were not applied to this entry. This sample gives 200,000 to 300,000 distinct CDR3 sequences in total; approximately 16% of them show up just once. In total, the top ten clones hold 20% to 25% of the sample.

The receptor was derived from a man between 18 and 29 years old who had mild COVID-19 (a few samples of this study predate the infection). The sample titles of this study are shuffled in the database, so cell type and time point are left out; the donor was told from shared clones. Specimen: PBMCs or a T cell subset sorted from them (not recorded which).

The encoded CDR3 is CAGSQGGEAFF. The DNA sequence reads TGTGCCGGCAGCCAAGGCGGAGAAGCTTTCTTT. The chain is assembled from TRBV4-2 and TRBJ1-1; confidence is insufficient to name the D gene. The CDR3 goes from the cysteine to the phenylalanine over 11 residues. Only the CDR3 DNA is retained, 33 bases long and in frame from the first base. Based on the germline V gene, the CDR1 and CDR2 sequences are LGHNA and YNFKEQ.